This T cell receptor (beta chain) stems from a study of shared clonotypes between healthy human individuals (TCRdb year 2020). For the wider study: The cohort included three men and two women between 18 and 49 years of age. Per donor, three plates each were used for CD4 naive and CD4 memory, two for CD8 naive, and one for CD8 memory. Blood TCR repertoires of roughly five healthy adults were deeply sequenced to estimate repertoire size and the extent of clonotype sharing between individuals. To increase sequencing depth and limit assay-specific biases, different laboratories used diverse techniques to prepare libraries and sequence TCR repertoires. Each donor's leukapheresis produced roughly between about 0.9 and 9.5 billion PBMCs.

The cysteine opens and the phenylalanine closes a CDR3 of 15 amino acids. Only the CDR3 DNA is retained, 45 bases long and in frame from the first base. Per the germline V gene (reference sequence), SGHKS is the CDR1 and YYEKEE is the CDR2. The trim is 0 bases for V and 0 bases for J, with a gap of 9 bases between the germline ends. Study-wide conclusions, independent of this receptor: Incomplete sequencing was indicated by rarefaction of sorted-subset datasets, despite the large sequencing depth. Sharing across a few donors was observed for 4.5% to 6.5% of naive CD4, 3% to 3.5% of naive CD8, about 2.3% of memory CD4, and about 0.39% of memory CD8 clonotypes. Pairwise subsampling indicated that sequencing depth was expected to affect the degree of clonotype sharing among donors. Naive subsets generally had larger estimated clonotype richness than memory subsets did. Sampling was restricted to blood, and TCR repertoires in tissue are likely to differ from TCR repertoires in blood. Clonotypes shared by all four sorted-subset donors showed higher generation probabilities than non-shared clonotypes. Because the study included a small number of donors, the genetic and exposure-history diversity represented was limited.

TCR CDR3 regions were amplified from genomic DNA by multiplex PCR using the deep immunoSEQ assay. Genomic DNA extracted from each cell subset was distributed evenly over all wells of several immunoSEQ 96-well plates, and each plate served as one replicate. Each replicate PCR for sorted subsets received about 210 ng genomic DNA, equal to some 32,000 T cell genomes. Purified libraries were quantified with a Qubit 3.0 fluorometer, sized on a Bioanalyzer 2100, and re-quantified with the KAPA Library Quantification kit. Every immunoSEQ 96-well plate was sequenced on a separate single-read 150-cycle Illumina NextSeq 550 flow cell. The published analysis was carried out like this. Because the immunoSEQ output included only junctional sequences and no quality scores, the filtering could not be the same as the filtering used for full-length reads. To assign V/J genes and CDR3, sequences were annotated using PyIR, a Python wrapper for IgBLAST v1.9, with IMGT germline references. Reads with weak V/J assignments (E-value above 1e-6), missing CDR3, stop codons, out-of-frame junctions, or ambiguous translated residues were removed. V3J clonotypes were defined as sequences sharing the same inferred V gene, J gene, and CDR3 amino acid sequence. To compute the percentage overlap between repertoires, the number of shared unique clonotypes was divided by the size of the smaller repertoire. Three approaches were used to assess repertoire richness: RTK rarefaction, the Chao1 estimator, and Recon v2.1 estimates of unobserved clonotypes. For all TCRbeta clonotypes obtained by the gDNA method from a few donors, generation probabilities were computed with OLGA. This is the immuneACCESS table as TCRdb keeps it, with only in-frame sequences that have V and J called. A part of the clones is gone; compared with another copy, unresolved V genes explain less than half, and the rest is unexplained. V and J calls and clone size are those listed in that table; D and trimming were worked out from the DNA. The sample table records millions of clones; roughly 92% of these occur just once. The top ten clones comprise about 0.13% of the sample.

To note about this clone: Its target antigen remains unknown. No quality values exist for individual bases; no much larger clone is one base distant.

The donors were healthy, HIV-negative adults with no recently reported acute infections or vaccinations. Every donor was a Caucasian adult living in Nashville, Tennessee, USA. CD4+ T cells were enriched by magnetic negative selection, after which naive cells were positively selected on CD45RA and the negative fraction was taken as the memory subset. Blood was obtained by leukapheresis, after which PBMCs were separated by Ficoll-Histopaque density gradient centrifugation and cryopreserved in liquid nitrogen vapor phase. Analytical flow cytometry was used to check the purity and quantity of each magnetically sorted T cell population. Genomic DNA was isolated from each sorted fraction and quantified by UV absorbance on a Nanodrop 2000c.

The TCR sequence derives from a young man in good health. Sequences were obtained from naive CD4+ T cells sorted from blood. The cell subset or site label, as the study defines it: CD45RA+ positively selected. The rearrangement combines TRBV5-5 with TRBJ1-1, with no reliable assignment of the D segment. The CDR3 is CASSLGPDLNTEAFF. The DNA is TGTGCCAGCAGCTTGGGTCCAGACTTGAACACTGAAGCTTTCTTT.